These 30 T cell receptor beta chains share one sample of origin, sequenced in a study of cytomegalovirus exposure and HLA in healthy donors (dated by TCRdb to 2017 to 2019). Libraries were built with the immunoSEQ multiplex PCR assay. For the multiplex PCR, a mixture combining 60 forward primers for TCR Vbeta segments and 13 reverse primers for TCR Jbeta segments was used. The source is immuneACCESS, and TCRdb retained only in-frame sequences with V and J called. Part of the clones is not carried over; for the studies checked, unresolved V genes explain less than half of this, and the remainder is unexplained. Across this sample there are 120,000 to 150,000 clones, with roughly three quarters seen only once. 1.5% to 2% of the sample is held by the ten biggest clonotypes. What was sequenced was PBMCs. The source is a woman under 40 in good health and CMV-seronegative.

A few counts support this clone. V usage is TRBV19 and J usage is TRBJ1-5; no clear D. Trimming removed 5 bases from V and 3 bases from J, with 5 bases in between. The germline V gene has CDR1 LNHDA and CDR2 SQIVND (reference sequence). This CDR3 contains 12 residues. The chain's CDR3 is CASSVYNQPQHF. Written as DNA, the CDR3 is TGTGCCAGTAGTGTTTACAATCAGCCCCAGCATTTT.

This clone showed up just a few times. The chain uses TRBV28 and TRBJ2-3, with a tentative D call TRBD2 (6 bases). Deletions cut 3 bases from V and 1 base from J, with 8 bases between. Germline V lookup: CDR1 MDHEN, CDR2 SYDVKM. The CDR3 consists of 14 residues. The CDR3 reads CASSFSGGTDTQYF. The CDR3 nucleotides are TGTGCCAGCAGTTTTTCGGGGGGCACAGATACGCAGTATTTT.

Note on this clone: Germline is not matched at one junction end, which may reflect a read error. CDR3 DNA: TGTTCCAGCAGCTTCGGACTAGGGAGCACAGATACGCAGTATTTT. Its translation: CSSSFGLGSTDTQYF. This sequence joins TRBV7-9 and TRBJ2-3; TRBD2 aligns across 7 bases. Germline V gene lookup returns CDR1 SEHNR and CDR2 FQNEAQ (reference sequence). This CDR3 region has 15 residues.

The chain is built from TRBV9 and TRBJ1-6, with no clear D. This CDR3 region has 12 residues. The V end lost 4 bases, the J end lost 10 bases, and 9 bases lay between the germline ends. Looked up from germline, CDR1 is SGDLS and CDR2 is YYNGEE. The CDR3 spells CASSSRESPLHF. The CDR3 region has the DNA TGTGCCAGCAGCTCACGGGAATCACCCCTCCACTTT.

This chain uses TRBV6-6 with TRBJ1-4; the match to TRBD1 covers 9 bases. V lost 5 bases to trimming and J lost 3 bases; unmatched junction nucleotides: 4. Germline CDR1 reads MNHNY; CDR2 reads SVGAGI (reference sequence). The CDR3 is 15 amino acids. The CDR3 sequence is CASSPRQGANEKLFF. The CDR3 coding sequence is TGTGCCAGCAGTCCAAGACAGGGGGCTAATGAAAAACTGTTTTTT.

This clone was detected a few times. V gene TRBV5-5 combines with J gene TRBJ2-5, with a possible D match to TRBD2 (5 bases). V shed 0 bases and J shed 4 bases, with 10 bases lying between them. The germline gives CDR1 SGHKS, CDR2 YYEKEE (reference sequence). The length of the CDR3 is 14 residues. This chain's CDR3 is CASSLVRGRETQYF. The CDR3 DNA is TGTGCCAGCAGCTTGGTACGGGGTAGAGAGACCCAGTACTTC.

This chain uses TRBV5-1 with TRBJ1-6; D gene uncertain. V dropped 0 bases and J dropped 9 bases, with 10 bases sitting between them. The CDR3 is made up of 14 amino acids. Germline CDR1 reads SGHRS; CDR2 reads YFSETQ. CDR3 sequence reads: CASSLESGSSPLHF. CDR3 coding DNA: TGCGCCAGCAGCTTGGAGTCAGGTAGTTCACCCCTCCACTTT. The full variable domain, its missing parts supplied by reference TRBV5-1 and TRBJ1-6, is KAGVTQTPRYLIKTRGQQVTLSCSPISGHRSVSWYQQTPGQGLQFLFEYFSETQRNKGNFPGRFSGRQFSNSRSEMNVSTLELGDSALYLCASSLESGSSPLHFGNGTRLTVT.

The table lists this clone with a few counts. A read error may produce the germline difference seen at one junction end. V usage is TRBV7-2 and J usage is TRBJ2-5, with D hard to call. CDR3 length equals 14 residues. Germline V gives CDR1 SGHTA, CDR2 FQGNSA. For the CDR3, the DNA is TGTGCCAGCAGCTCCAAAGGCAGCCTAGAGGCCCAGTACTTC. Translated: CASSSKGSLEAQYF.

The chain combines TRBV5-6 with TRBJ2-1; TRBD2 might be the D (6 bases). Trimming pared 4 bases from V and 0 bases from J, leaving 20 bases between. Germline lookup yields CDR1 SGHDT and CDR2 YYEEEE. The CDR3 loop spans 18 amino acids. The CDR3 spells CASSPTVPGLSSYNEQFF. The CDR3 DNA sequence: TGTGCCAGCAGCCCCACAGTCCCGGGACTGAGCTCCTACAATGAGCAGTTCTTC. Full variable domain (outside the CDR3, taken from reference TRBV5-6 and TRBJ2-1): DAGVTQSPTHLIKTRGQQVTLRCSPKSGHDTVSWYQQALGQGPQFIFQYYEEEERQRGNFPDRFSGHQFPNYSSELNVNALLLGDSALYLCASSPTVPGLSSYNEQFFGPGTRLTVL.

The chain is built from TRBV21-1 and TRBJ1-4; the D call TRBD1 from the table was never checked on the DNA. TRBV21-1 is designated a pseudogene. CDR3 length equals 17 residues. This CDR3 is CASSKSISDRGGQKLFF. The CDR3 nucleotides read TGTGCCAGCAGCAAATCGATTAGTGACAGGGGTGGGCAAAAACTGTTTTTT.

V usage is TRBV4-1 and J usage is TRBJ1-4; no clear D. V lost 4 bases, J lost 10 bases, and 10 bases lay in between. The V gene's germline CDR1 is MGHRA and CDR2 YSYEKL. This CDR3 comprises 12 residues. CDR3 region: CASSPIAGKLFF. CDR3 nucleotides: TGCGCCAGCAGCCCGATTGCGGGAAAACTGTTTTTT.

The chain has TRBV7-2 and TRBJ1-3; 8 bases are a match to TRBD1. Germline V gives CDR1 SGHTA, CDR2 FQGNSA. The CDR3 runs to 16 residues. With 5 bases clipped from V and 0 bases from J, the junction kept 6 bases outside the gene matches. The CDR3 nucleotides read TGTGCCAGCAGCATAACAGGGGGTGACTCTGGAAACACCATATATTTT. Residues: CASSITGGDSGNTIYF.

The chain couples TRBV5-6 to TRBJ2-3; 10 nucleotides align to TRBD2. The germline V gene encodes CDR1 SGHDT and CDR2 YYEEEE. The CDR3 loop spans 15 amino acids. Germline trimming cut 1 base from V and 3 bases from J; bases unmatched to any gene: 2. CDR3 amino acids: CASSLKLAGTDTQYF. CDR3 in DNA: TGTGCCAGCAGCTTGAAACTAGCGGGAACAGATACGCAGTATTTT.

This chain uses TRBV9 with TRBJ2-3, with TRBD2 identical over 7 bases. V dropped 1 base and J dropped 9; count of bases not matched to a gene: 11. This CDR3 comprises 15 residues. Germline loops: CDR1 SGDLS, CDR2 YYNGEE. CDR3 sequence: CASSVRDYLPQTQYF. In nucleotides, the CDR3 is TGTGCCAGCAGCGTAAGGGACTACCTACCCCAAACGCAGTATTTT.

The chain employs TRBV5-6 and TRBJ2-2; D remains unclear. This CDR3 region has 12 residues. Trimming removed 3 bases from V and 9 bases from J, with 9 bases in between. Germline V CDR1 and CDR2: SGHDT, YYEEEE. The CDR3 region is CASSSDSRELFF. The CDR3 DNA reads TGTGCCAGCAGCTCGGATAGCCGGGAGCTGTTTTTT.

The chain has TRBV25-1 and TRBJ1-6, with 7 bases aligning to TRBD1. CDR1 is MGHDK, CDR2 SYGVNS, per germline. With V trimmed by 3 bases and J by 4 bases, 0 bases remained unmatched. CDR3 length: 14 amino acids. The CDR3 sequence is CASSETGYNSPLHF. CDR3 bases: TGTGCCAGCAGTGAGACAGGGTATAATTCACCCCTCCACTTT.

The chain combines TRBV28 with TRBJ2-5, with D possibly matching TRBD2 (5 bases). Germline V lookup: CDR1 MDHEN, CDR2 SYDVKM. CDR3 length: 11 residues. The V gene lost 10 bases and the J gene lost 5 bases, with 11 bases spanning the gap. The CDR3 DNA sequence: TGTGCCACCGCGGGTAGCGAGACCCAGTACTTC. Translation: CATAGSETQYF.

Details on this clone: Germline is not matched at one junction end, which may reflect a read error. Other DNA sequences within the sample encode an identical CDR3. This CDR3 reads CASSSRVEPYGYTF. CDR3 coding DNA: TGCGCCAGCAGCTCCAGGGTTGAACCGTATGGCTACACCTTC. This chain uses TRBV5-6 with TRBJ1-2; a weak D match, TRBD1 (5 bases). The germline V gene encodes CDR1 SGHDT and CDR2 YYEEEE. This CDR3 spans 14 amino acids.

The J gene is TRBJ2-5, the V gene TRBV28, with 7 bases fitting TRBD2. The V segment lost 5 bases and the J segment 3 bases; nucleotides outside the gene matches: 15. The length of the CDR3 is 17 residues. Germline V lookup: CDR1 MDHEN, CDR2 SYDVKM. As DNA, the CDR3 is TGTGCCAGCAGTCCCCCGGGAGGCAGGGATCTTAAAGAGACCCAGTACTTC. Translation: CASSPPGGRDLKETQYF.

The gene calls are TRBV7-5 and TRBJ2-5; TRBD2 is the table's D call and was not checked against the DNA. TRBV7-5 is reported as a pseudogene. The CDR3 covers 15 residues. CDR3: CARSLDVAVQETQYF. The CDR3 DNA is TGTGCCAGAAGCTTAGACGTAGCGGTCCAAGAGACCCAGTACTTC.

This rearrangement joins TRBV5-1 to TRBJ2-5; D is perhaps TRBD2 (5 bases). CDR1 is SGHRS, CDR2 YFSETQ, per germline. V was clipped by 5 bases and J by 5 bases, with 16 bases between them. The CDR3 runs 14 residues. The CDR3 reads CASRSGSGQETQYF. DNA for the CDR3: TGCGCCAGCAGGTCGGGGAGCGGCCAGGAGACCCAGTACTTC.

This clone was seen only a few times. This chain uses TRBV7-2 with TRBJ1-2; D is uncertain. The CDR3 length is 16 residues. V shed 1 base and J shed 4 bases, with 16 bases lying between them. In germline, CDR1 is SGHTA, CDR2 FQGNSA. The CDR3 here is CASSLGSSGWGYGYTF. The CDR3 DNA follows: TGTGCCAGCAGCTTAGGGTCTTCGGGGTGGGGCTATGGCTACACCTTC.

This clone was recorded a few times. This chain's CDR3 is CASSVGLAGVGYEQYF. Here the CDR3 DNA reads TGTGCCAGCAGCGTAGGGCTAGCGGGAGTGGGGTACGAGCAGTACTTC. The V call is TRBV9, the J call TRBJ2-7; 10 bases align to TRBD2. Germline trimming cut 0 bases from V and 4 bases from J; bases unmatched to any gene: 7. The CDR3 is 16 residues long. Germline assignment: CDR1 SGDLS and CDR2 YYNGEE.

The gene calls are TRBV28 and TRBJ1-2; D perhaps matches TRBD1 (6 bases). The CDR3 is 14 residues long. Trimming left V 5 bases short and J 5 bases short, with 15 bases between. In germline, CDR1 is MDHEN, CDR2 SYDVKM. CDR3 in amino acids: CASSPGALIYGYTF. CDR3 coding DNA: TGTGCCAGCAGTCCAGGGGCCCTAATTTATGGCTACACCTTC.

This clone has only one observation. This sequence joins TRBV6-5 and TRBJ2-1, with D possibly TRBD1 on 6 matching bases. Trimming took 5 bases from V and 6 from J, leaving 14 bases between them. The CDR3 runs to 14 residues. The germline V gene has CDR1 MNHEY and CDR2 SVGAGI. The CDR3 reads CASSKQGSFNEQFF. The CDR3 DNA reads TGTGCCAGCAGTAAACAGGGAAGCTTCAATGAGCAGTTCTTC.

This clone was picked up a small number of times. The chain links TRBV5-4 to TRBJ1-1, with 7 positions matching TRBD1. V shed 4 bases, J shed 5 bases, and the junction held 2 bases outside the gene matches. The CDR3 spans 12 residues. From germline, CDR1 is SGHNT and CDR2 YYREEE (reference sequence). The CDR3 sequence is CASSVQGTEAFF. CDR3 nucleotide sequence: TGTGCCAGCAGCGTACAGGGGACTGAAGCTTTCTTT. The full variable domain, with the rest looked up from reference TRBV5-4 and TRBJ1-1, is ETGVTQSPTHLIKTRGQQVTLRCSSQSGHNTVSWYQQALGQGPQFIFQYYREEENGRGNFPPRFSGLQFPNYSSELNVNALELDDSALYLCASSVQGTEAFFGQGTRLTVV.

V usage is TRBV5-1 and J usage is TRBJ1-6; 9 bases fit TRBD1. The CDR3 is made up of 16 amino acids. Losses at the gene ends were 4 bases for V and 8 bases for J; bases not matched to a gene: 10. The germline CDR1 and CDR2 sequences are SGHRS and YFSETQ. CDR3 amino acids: CASSATGGMGDSPLHF. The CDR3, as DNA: TGCGCCAGCAGCGCCACAGGGGGCATGGGAGATTCACCCCTCCACTTT.

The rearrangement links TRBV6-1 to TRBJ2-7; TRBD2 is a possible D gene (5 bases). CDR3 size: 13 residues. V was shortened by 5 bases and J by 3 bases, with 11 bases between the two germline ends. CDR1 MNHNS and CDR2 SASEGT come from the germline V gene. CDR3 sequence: CASSPPGVYEQYF. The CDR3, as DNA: TGTGCCAGCAGTCCCCCCGGGGTCTACGAGCAGTACTTC.

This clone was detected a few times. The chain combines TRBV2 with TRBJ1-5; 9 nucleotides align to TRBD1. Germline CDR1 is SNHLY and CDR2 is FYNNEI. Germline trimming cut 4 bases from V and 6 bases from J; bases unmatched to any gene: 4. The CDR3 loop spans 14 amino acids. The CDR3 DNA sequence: TGTGCCAGCAGTGGGACAGGGGAGGTTCAGCCCCAGCATTTT. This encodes CASSGTGEVQPQHF.

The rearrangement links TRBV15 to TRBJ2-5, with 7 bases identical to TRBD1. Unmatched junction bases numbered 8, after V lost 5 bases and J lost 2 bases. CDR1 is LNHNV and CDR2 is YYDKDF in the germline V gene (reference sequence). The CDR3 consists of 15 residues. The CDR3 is CATSSRTGEQETQYF. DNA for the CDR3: TGTGCCACCAGCTCCCGGACAGGAGAACAAGAGACCCAGTACTTC. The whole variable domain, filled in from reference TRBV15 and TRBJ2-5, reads DAMVIQNPRYQVTQFGKPVTLSCSQTLNHNVMYWYQQKSSQAPKLLFHYYDKDFNNEADTPDNFQSRRPNTSFCFLDIRSPGLGDTAMYLCATSSRTGEQETQYFGPGTRLLVL.